Shown below are 27 T cell receptor beta chains from a single sample sequenced in a study of blood T cell repertoires in COVID-19. Clones were sequenced by immunoSEQ multiplex PCR, and TCRdb holds only the in-frame ones, with some missing. The table has just over 40,000 clones, roughly 80% seen once. Material: peripheral blood. The receptors were gathered from a woman in her sixties or seventies with acute or convalescent COVID-19.

The chain couples TRBV11-2 to TRBJ1-6, with 11 bases matching TRBD1. The CDR3 has 15 residues. V dropped 5 bases and J dropped 6; count of bases not matched to a gene: 3. Germline-derived CDR1 and CDR2 are SGHAT and FQNNGV. The CDR3 bases are TGTGCCAGCAGCGGACAGGGGGCCACTAATTCACCCCTCCACTTT. Amino acid sequence: CASSGQGATNSPLHF.

This chain joins TRBV5-1 and TRBJ2-3; 7 nucleotides match TRBD1. This CDR3 spans 15 amino acids. The trim removed 0 bases at V and 2 bases at J, leaving 3 bases unmatched. Germline CDR1 reads SGHRS; CDR2 reads YFSETQ. CDR3 amino acids: CASSLGQGVTDTQYF. The CDR3 DNA sequence: TGCGCCAGCAGCTTGGGACAGGGTGTCACAGATACGCAGTATTTT.

The sample holds one count of this clone. V usage is TRBV6-1 and J usage is TRBJ2-3; TRBD2 matches 9 bases. Germline V gene sequence: CDR1 MNHNS, CDR2 SASEGT. With 3 bases clipped from V and 7 bases from J, the junction kept 17 bases outside the gene matches. The CDR3 is 18 amino acids. The chain's CDR3 is CASSDERAGGPVTNTQYF. The CDR3 region has the DNA TGTGCCAGCAGTGATGAACGTGCGGGAGGGCCGGTGACGAATACGCAGTATTTT.

The gene calls are TRBV2 and TRBJ2-1; 8 positions agree with TRBD2. This CDR3 comprises 14 residues. Trimming removed 5 bases from V and 4 bases from J; junction bases left unmatched: 4. The V gene's germline CDR1 is SNHLY and CDR2 FYNNEI. CDR3 coding DNA: TGTGCCAGCAGTTGGCGGGGGGATTACAATGAGCAGTTCTTC. This sequence encodes CASSWRGDYNEQFF.

As to this clone: Germline and junction disagree at one end, which may indicate a read error. V usage is TRBV20-1 and J usage is TRBJ2-7; 9 bases agree with TRBD1. The CDR3 loop spans 11 amino acids. CDR1 is DFQATT and CDR2 is SNEGSKA in the germline V gene (reference sequence). In nucleotides, the CDR3 is TGCAGTGCTACAGCTCACGGGACAGGGCCCTTC. Translation: CSATAHGTGPF.

This clone was observed a few times. The chain uses TRBV5-6 and TRBJ1-2; 9 bases agree with TRBD1. Trimming removed 3 bases from V and 7 bases from J; junction bases left unmatched: 4. The CDR3 totals 13 residues. In germline, CDR1 is SGHDT, CDR2 YYEEEE. CDR3: CASSYRGLGGYTF. DNA of the CDR3: TGTGCCAGCAGCTACAGGGGGCTAGGTGGCTACACCTTC.

The chain links TRBV12-3 or TRBV12-4 to TRBJ2-5, with D possibly matching TRBD1 (5 bases). CDR3 length: 13 residues. With 2 bases removed from V and 5 bases from J, the gap between germline ends came to 9 bases. The DNA for the CDR3 is TGTGCCAGCAGTTTATCAGGGTATGAGACCCAGTACTTC. Its protein is CASSLSGYETQYF.

J is TRBJ1-1 and V is TRBV27; perhaps TRBD1 as D (5 bases). The CDR3 totals 12 residues. The V end was cut by 7 bases, the J end by 11 bases, with 17 bases between. The germline CDR1 and CDR2 sequences are MNHEY and SMNVEV (reference sequence). The CDR3 region has the DNA TGTGCCAGCACCCAAGCGGGGGGACTGGCTTTCTTT. Translation: CASTQAGGLAFF.

This rearrangement joins TRBV4-2 to TRBJ2-1, with a tentative D call TRBD1 (6 bases). Germline loops: CDR1 LGHNA, CDR2 YNFKEQ. The CDR3 covers 16 residues. The V end was cut by 1 base, the J end by 5 bases, with 15 bases between. The DNA for the CDR3 is TGTGCCAGCAGCCAAGGCGGACAGAAATTTAACAATGAGCAGTTCTTC. This translates into CASSQGGQKFNNEQFF.

V usage is TRBV29-1 and J usage is TRBJ1-1; a weak D match, TRBD1 (6 bases). Trimming removed 6 bases from V and 4 bases from J, with 15 bases in between. Germline-derived CDR1 and CDR2 are SQVTM and ANQGSEA. This CDR3 region has 13 residues. The CDR3 protein is CSVREGGGTEAFF. In DNA, the CDR3 is TGCAGCGTGCGGGAGGGGGGTGGCACTGAAGCTTTCTTT.

The chain combines TRBV27 with TRBJ2-2, with D possibly TRBD2 on 5 matching bases. Looked up from germline, CDR1 is MNHEY and CDR2 is SMNVEV (reference sequence). CDR3 length equals 16 residues. V was shortened by 5 bases and J by 4 bases, with 17 bases between the two germline ends. The CDR3 spells CASSKNSDPRTGELFF. As DNA, the CDR3 is TGTGCCAGCAGTAAAAATAGCGATCCTCGCACCGGGGAGCTGTTTTTT.

V is TRBV29-1 and J is TRBJ1-1, with D uncertain. Germline loops: CDR1 SQVTM, CDR2 ANQGSEA. Deletions cut 6 bases from V and 4 bases from J, with 9 bases between. CDR3 length: 11 residues. For the CDR3, the DNA is TGCAGCGTCTCGGGTGGCACTGAAGCTTTCTTT. Protein sequence: CSVSGGTEAFF.

The chain is built from TRBV15 and TRBJ1-4, with TRBD1 identical over 9 bases. The J segment lost 6 bases and the V segment lost 3 bases, leaving 2 bases of the junction unmatched. The CDR3 sequence is 14 residues long. From germline, CDR1 is LNHNV and CDR2 YYDKDF (reference sequence). The CDR3 region is CATSRRTGDEKLFF. The DNA of the CDR3 is TGTGCCACCAGCAGGAGGACAGGGGATGAAAAACTGTTTTTT.

The V call is TRBV2, the J call TRBJ1-2; a possible D gene is TRBD1 (5 bases). Germline V gene sequence: CDR1 SNHLY, CDR2 FYNNEI. Trimming took off 2 bases at V and 0 bases at J, with 7 bases between the two ends. The CDR3 is 14 residues long. CDR3 loop: CASSETGANYGYTF. The CDR3 region has the DNA TGTGCCAGCAGTGAAACGGGGGCTAACTATGGCTACACCTTC.

This clone was picked up one time. J is TRBJ2-3 and V is TRBV10-3, with 15 bases aligning to TRBD2. Germline CDR1 is ENHRY and CDR2 is SYGVKD. Losses at the gene ends were 2 bases for V and 7 bases for J; bases not matched to a gene: 4. This CDR3 spans 16 amino acids. The CDR3 DNA follows: TGTGCCATCAGTGAGCCGGGACTAGCGGGGGGTAATACGCAGTATTTT. Translated: CAISEPGLAGGNTQYF.

The chain combines TRBV12-3 or TRBV12-4 with TRBJ1-1, with D possibly being TRBD1 (6 bases). V gave up 6 bases and J gave up 5 bases, with 13 bases separating them. The CDR3 covers 13 residues. The CDR3 loop is CASRQQGRTEAFF. The CDR3 region has the DNA TGTGCCAGCAGACAACAGGGTAGGACTGAAGCTTTCTTT.

The chain uses TRBV18 and TRBJ2-3; 8 nucleotides align to TRBD2. CDR1 KGHSH and CDR2 LQKENI come from the germline V gene. The CDR3 runs 16 residues. Losses at the gene ends were 3 bases for V and 8 bases for J; bases not matched to a gene: 13. CDR3 amino acids: CASSPPKGRGVGTQYF. The CDR3 coding sequence is TGTGCCAGCTCACCCCCCAAAGGGCGGGGGGTCGGTACGCAGTATTTT.

The chain links TRBV19 to TRBJ1-3; the D gene is possibly TRBD1 (6 bases). This CDR3 spans 15 amino acids. Germline V gene data show CDR1 as LNHDA and CDR2 as SQIVND (reference sequence). Trimming left V 5 bases short and J 8 bases short, with 19 bases between. The CDR3 spells CASSLLAGTPDTIYF. The CDR3 DNA follows: TGTGCCAGTAGTCTATTGGCCGGGACACCGGACACCATATATTTT.

The chain is built from TRBV5-1 and TRBJ1-4; tentatively, D is TRBD1 (5 bases). Trimming stripped 0 bases from V and 3 bases from J, with 18 bases between. Germline values: CDR1 SGHRS, CDR2 YFSETQ. The CDR3 has 18 residues. CDR3 region: CASSLASTRVGANEKLFF. Here the CDR3 DNA reads TGCGCCAGCAGCTTGGCCTCCACCCGGGTAGGGGCTAATGAAAAACTGTTTTTT.

CDR3 coding DNA: TGTGCCAGCAGGGGACTAGCGGCTAACACCGGGGAGCTGTTTTTT. Its protein is CASRGLAANTGELFF. V usage is TRBV2 and J usage is TRBJ2-2; 11 nucleotides match TRBD2. The V gene end was trimmed by 6 bases and the J gene end by 2 bases; junction bases not matched to a gene: 2. The CDR3 extends over 15 amino acids. Germline lookup yields CDR1 SNHLY and CDR2 FYNNEI.

The chain couples TRBV30 to TRBJ2-7; TRBD1 matches 8 bases. V was pared by 6 bases and J by 3 bases, with 4 bases of the junction left unmatched. Germline lookup yields CDR1 GTSNPN and CDR2 SVGIG (reference sequence). The CDR3 runs to 12 residues. In nucleotides, the CDR3 is TGTGCCTGCCACGGACAGGGCTACGAGCAGTACTTC. This encodes CACHGQGYEQYF.

The chain employs TRBV5-1 and TRBJ2-7; 10 bases map to TRBD2. CDR1 is SGHRS, CDR2 YFSETQ, per germline. J was trimmed by 5 bases and V by 0 bases; bases with no gene match: 5. CDR3 length equals 15 residues. In nucleotides, the CDR3 is TGCGCCAGCAGCTTGGAGGCTAGCGGGAGCCACGAGCAGTACTTC. Protein: CASSLEASGSHEQYF.

The genes are TRBV10-2 and TRBJ1-2; D perhaps matches TRBD1 (5 bases). The V end was cut by 7 bases, the J end by 4 bases, with 10 bases between. Germline V gene data show CDR1 as WSHSY and CDR2 as SAAADI. CDR3 length: 12 amino acids. The CDR3 DNA reads TGCGCCAGCATGACAGACTCCTATGGCTACACCTTC. It yields the protein CASMTDSYGYTF.

Only one count was recorded for this clone. J is TRBJ2-4 and V is TRBV19; D is perhaps TRBD2 (6 bases). The CDR3 sequence is 15 residues long. Trimming stripped 6 bases from V and 7 bases from J, with 19 bases between. Germline CDR1 reads LNHDA; CDR2 reads SQIVND (reference sequence). The CDR3 nucleotides are TGTGCCAGTAGCGCCGCCATGGGGGGTCACAACATTCAGTACTTC. Translation gives CASSAAMGGHNIQYF.

The V call is TRBV5-1, the J call TRBJ1-1; TRBD1 matches at 7 bases. The V segment lost 1 base and the J segment 3 bases; nucleotides outside the gene matches: 3. Germline CDR1 SGHRS, CDR2 YFSETQ. The CDR3 runs 14 residues. In DNA form, the CDR3 reads TGCGCCAGCAGCTTGCAGGGGGATTACACTGAAGCTTTCTTT. Its translation is CASSLQGDYTEAFF.

The count of this clone is one. The rearrangement links TRBV27 to TRBJ2-1, with 8 bases identical to TRBD2. The J segment lost 8 bases and the V segment lost 6 bases, leaving 12 bases of the junction unmatched. The germline V gene encodes CDR1 MNHEY and CDR2 SMNVEV (reference sequence). The CDR3 loop spans 15 amino acids. DNA of the CDR3: TGTGCCAGCAGCCAGACGGGGGGGCCTGTCGATGAGCAGTTCTTC. Amino acid sequence: CASSQTGGPVDEQFF.

The chain recombines TRBV6-2 or TRBV6-3 with TRBJ1-2, with 8 positions matching TRBD1. This CDR3 spans 16 amino acids. The trim removed 0 bases at V and 5 bases at J, leaving 8 bases unmatched. Germline CDR1 MNHEY, CDR2 SVGEGT. CDR3 sequence: CASSYSAGGGGYGYTF. CDR3 nucleotide sequence: TGTGCCAGCAGTTACTCGGCAGGGGGCGGCGGATATGGCTACACCTTC.